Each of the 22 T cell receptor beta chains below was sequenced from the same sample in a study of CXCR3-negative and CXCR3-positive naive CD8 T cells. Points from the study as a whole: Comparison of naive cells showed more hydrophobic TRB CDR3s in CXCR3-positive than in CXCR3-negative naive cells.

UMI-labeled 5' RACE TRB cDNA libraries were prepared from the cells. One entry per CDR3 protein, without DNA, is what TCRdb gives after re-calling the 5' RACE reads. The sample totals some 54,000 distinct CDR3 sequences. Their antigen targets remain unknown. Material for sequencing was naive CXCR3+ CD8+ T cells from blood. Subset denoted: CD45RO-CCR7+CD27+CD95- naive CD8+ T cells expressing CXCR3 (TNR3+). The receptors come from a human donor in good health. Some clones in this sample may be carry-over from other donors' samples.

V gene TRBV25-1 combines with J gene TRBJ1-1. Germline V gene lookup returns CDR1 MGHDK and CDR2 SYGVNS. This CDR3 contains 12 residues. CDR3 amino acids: CASSESIGQALF. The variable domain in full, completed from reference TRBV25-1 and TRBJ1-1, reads EADIYQTPRYLVIGTGKKITLECSQTMGHDKMYWYQQDPGMELHLIHYSYGVNSTEKGDLSSESTVSRIRTEHFPLTLESARPSHTSQYLCASSESIGQALFGQGTRLTVV.

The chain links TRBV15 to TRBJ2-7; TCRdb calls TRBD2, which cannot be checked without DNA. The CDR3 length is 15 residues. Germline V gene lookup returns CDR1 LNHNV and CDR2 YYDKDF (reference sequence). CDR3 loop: CATSPRGGFLGEQYF.

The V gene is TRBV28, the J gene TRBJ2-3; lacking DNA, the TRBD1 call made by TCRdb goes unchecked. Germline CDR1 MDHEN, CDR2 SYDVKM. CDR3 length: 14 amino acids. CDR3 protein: CASSPRHPGDTQYF.

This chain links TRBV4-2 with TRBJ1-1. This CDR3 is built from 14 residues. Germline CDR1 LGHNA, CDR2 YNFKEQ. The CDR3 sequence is CASWDETMNTEAFF.

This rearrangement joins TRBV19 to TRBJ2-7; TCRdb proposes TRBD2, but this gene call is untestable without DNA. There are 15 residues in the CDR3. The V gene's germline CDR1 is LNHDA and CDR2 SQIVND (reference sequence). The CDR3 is CASSIGLAGSYEQYF. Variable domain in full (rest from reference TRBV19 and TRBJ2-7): DGGITQSPKYLFRKEGQNVTLSCEQNLNHDAMYWYRQDPGQGLRLIYYSQIVNDFQKGDIAEGYSVSREKKESFPLTVTSAQKNPTAFYLCASSIGLAGSYEQYFGPGTRLTVT.

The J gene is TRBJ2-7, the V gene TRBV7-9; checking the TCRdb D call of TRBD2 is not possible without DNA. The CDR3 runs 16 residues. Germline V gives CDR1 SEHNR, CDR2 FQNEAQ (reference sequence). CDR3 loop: CASSSLAGGEVYEQYF.

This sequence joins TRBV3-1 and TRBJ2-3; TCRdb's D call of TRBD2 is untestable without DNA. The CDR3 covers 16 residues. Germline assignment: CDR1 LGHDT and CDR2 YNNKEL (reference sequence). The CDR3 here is CASSPSRARNTDTQYF.

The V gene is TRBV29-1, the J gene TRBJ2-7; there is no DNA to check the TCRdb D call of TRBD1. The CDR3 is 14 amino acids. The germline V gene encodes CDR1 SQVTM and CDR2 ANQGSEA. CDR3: CSVEMQDRGYEQYF.

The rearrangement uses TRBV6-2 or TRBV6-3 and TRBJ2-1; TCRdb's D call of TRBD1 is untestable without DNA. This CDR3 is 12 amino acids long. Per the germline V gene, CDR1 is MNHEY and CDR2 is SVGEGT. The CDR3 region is CAGEGHANEQFF.

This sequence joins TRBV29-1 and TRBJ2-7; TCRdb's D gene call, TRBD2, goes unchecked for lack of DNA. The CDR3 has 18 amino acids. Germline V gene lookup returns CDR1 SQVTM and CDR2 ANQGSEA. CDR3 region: CSTQGGPKELTAANEQYF.

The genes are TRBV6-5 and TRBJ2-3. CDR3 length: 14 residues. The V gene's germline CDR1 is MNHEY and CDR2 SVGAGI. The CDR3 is CASSYFPVEDTQYF.

The CDR3 is CSARRIRGGSYNEQFF. V gene TRBV20-1 combines with J gene TRBJ2-1; the TCRdb call, TRBD2, lacks DNA for checking. CDR1 is DFQATT and CDR2 is SNEGSKA in the germline V gene (reference sequence). This CDR3 has 16 amino acids.

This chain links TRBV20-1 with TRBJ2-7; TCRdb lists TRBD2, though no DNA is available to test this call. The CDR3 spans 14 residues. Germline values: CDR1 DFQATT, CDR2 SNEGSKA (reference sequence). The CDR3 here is CSARALRGGYEQYF.

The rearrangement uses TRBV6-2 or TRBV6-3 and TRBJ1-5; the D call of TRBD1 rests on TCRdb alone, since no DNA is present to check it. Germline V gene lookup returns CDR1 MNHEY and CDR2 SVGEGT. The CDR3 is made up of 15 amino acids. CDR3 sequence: CASSYSGLGAQPQHF.

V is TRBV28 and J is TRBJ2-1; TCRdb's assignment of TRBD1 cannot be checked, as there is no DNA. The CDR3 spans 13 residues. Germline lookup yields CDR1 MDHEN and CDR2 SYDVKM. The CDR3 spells CASTLWGYNEQFF.

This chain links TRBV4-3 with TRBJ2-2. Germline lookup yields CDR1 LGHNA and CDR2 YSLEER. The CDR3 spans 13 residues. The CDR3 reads CASSWQNTGELFF.

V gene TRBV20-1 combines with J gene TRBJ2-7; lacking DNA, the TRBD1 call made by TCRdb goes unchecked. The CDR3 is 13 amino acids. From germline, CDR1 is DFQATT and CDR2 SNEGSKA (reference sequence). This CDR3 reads CSVPMGHLYEQYF.

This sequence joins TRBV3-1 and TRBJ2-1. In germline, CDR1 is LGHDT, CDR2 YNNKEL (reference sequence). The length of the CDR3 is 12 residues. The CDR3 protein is CASSQEGNEQFF.

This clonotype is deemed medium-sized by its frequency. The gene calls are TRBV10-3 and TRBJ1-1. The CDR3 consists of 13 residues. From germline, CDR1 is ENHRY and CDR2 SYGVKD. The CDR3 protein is CAISDFLNTEAFF.

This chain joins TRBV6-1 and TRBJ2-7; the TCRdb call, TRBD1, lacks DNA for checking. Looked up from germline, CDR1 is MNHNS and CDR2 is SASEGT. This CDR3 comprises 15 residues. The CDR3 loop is CASSEHGGPPYEQYF.

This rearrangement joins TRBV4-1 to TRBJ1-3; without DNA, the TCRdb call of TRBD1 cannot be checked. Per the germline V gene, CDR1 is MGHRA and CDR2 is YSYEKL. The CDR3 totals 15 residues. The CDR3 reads CASSQDRGAGNTIYF.

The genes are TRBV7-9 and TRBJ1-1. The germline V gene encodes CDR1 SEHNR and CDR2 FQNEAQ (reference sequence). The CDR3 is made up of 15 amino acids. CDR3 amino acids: CASSLISGQNTEAFF.